This note documents a single T cell receptor beta chain sequence. The protocol was immunoSEQ multiplex PCR, while the TCRdb copy is restricted to in-frame clones and leaves out a portion. The table lists roughly 250,000 clones, approximately 81% of them singletons. The sample belongs to a study of blood T cell repertoires in COVID-19. Trimming took 5 bases from V and 1 from J; bases not matched to a gene: 9. The CDR3 extends over 16 amino acids. Germline V gene lookup returns CDR1 PRHDT and CDR2 FYEKMQ (reference sequence). The TCR sequence derives from a woman in her sixties or seventies with active or convalescent COVID-19. The rearrangement uses TRBV13 and TRBJ1-2; 8 bases map to TRBD1. Material: peripheral blood. CDR3 sequence reads: CASSPTGGLSNYGYTF. DNA of the CDR3: TGTGCCAGCAGCCCCACAGGGGGGCTGAGTAACTATGGCTACACCTTC.